This T cell receptor (beta chain) derives from a study of spatial heterogeneity in lung cancer. About the study: The average appearance count of each unique TCR and UMI combination in raw reads was more than 9.5. General study points: Blood contained ubiquitous expanded tumor TCRs more at resection than at follow-up.

By share, this clonotype ranks as medium-sized. No antigen is known for it. Every individual TCR cDNA molecule carried its own unique molecular identifier, which allowed correction of PCR and sequencing errors. Each CDR3 protein is one row after TCRdb ran MiXCR on the 5' RACE reads. The sample lists approximately 11,000 distinct CDR3 sequences, less than 25% occurring once. Time point: sample taken at primary tumor resection. Material for sequencing was whole RNA from tumor, nontumor lung or frozen PBMC, left unsorted. Samples came from roughly 70 TRACERx patients with untreated early-stage lung cancer. The germline CDR1 and CDR2 sequences are SGHDT and YYEEEE. The V end lost 0 bases, the J end lost 4 bases, and 11 bases lay between the germline ends. The CDR3 covers 15 residues.

The source is a female donor with early-stage non-small cell lung cancer. The starting material was PBMCs, obtained at surgery. V gene TRBV5-6 combines with J gene TRBJ1-5; a weak D match, TRBD1 (6 bases). The CDR3 is CASSLGGTTNQPQHF. Written as DNA, the CDR3 is TGTGCCAGCAGCTTGGGGGGGACAACTAATCAGCCCCAGCATTTT.